Each of the 30 T cell receptor beta chains below was sequenced from the same sample in a study of shared clonotypes between healthy human individuals. TCRdb keeps only in-frame clones here, not all; method: immunoSEQ multiplex PCR. The sample has hundreds of thousands of clones; roughly 80% are singletons. The sample consisted of PBMCs. The receptors were gathered from a woman in her thirties or forties in good health. Some clones in this sample may be carry-over from other donors' samples.

The V call is TRBV6-1, the J call TRBJ2-5; tentative D call: TRBD2 (6 bases). Trimming shortened V by 6 bases and J by 1 base, and 12 bases separated the two germline ends. This CDR3 is built from 14 residues. Germline CDR1 is MNHNS and CDR2 is SASEGT. The chain's CDR3 is CASSGGPLQETQYF. The CDR3 DNA sequence: TGTGCCAGCAGCGGAGGGCCCCTCCAAGAGACCCAGTACTTC.

The genes are TRBV9 and TRBJ2-1, with TRBD2 matching 9 bases. Germline V gives CDR1 SGDLS, CDR2 YYNGEE. This CDR3 has 16 residues. V gave up 3 bases and J gave up 7 bases; unmatched junction bases: 11. DNA for the CDR3: TGTGCCAGCAGCGGCCTTTCACTAGCGGGCAGGAATGAGCAGTTCTTC. Its protein product is CASSGLSLAGRNEQFF.

This clone was seen only a few times. A far larger clone is just one base off, so this is likely a read error. The same CDR3 also results from other DNA sequences found in this sample. The chain recombines TRBV7-9 with TRBJ1-4; D remains ambiguous. Germline V gives CDR1 SEHNR, CDR2 FQNEAQ (reference sequence). The CDR3 consists of 13 residues. The DNA for the CDR3 is TGTGCCAGCAGCCCCTCCACTAATGAAAAACTGTTTTTC. Protein sequence: CASSPSTNEKLFF.

V usage is TRBV27 and J usage is TRBJ2-7, with D unresolved. CDR3 length: 17 amino acids. V was trimmed by 4 bases and J by 1 base, leaving 20 bases between them. Germline V gives CDR1 MNHEY, CDR2 SMNVEV (reference sequence). CDR3 region: CASSSPPQTPESYEQYF. The DNA of the CDR3 is TGTGCCAGCAGTTCCCCCCCACAGACCCCCGAATCCTACGAGCAGTACTTC.

As for this clone: The sample carries other DNA sequences with the same CDR3. The gene calls are TRBV29-1 and TRBJ2-5; TRBD1 or TRBD2 may be the D gene (5 bases each). This CDR3 comprises 11 residues. Trimming pared 4 bases from V and 3 bases from J, leaving 6 bases between. Germline CDR1 is SQVTM and CDR2 is ANQGSEA. CDR3 residues: CSVVGEETQYF. The CDR3 DNA reads as TGCAGCGTTGTGGGGGAAGAGACCCAGTACTTC.

The chain carries TRBV6-4 and TRBJ2-7, with 9 bases lining up with TRBD2. V trimming: 5 bases; J trimming: 3 bases; junction bases outside the gene matches: 11. The CDR3 is 16 residues long. Per the germline V gene, CDR1 is MRHNA and CDR2 is SNTAGT. The CDR3 DNA reads as TGTGCCAGCAGTTCCGGACTAGCGACTCCGGACTACGAGCAGTACTTC. Protein sequence: CASSSGLATPDYEQYF.

Worth noting for this clone: Given a far larger clone just one base away, this is likely a sequencing read error. The chain is built from TRBV9 and TRBJ2-5, with 9 bases matching TRBD1. The CDR3 sequence is 16 residues long. Germline V gene sequence: CDR1 SGDLS, CDR2 YYNGEE. For the CDR3, the DNA is TGTGCCAGCGGCGTAGGGACAGGGAAACACCAAGAGACCCAGTACTTC. Its translation: CASGVGTGKHQETQYF.

The gene calls are TRBV28 and TRBJ2-7, with a possible D match to TRBD1 (6 bases). The germline V gene has CDR1 MDHEN and CDR2 SYDVKM. Trimming cost V 6 bases and J 5 bases, with 14 bases left between them. This CDR3 spans 13 amino acids. The CDR3 nucleotides read TGTGCCAGCAGGATGGACAGATCCCACGAGCAGTACTTC. This codes for CASRMDRSHEQYF.

The chain carries TRBV7-6 and TRBJ2-3; 12 nucleotides line up with TRBD2. The CDR3 consists of 17 residues. V shed 4 bases and J 1 base; nucleotides not matched to a gene: 6. Germline CDR1 and CDR2: SGHVS and FNYEAQ. The CDR3 reads CASSSRTSGIRTDTQYF. In DNA, the CDR3 is TGTGCCAGCAGCTCCCGGACTAGCGGGATCCGCACAGATACGCAGTATTTT. The whole variable domain, remainder taken from reference TRBV7-6 and TRBJ2-3, is GAGVSQSPRYKVTKRGQDVALRCDPISGHVSLYWYRQALGQGPEFLTYFNYEAQQDKSGLPNDRFSAERPEGSISTLTIQRTEQRDSAMYRCASSSRTSGIRTDTQYFGPGTRLTVL.

Concerning this clone itself: A far larger clone lies a single base away; this is likely a read error. This sample includes further DNA sequences coding for the same CDR3. The chain uses TRBV28 and TRBJ1-1, with D perhaps matching TRBD1 (5 bases). Trimming stripped 5 bases from V and 5 bases from J, with 21 bases between. The CDR3 consists of 16 residues. The germline CDR1 and CDR2 sequences are MDHEN and SYDVKM. CDR3 loop: CASSLTIGQEGTEAFF. DNA for the CDR3: TGTGCCAGCAGTCTAACGATCGGGCAGGAGGGGACTGAAGCTTTCTTT.

This clone was seen only a few times. The V call is TRBV5-4, the J call TRBJ2-3; 7 bases are shared with TRBD1. The J segment lost 6 bases and the V segment lost 2 bases, leaving 6 bases of the junction unmatched. The CDR3 has 14 amino acids. The germline gives CDR1 SGHNT, CDR2 YYREEE (reference sequence). CDR3 loop: CASSLRQGSDTQYF. Written as DNA, the CDR3 is TGTGCCAGCAGCTTAAGACAGGGTTCCGATACGCAGTATTTT.

Details on this clone: A read error is possible here, since a much larger clone lies one base away. The rearrangement links TRBV5-6 to TRBJ2-6; a possible D gene is TRBD1 (5 bases). The V gene lost 4 bases and the J gene lost 2 bases, with 7 bases spanning the gap. This CDR3 spans 14 amino acids. Looked up from germline, CDR1 is SGHDT and CDR2 is YYEEEE. This CDR3 reads CASSQGAGANVLTF. The DNA of the CDR3 is TGTGCCAGCAGCCAGGGCGCTGGGGCCAACGTCCTGACTTTC.

In this sample, this clone turned up a few times. V gene TRBV11-2 combines with J gene TRBJ2-2; D gene unclear. Germline V gene sequence: CDR1 SGHAT, CDR2 FQNNGV. The CDR3 is 16 amino acids. Trimming removed 3 bases from V and 0 bases from J, with 11 bases in between. The CDR3 DNA sequence: TGTGCCAGCAGCTTCAATGCGCTGGCGAACACCGGGGAGCTGTTTTTT. Amino acid sequence: CASSFNALANTGELFF.

The chain has TRBV4-2 and TRBJ2-5, with 16 bases aligning to TRBD2. The ends lost 1 base at V and 5 bases at J; junction bases unmatched: 4. The CDR3 has 17 amino acids. Looked up from germline, CDR1 is LGHNA and CDR2 is YNFKEQ. The CDR3 region is CASSQAGTSGRAETQYF. The CDR3 region has the DNA TGTGCCAGCAGCCAAGCCGGGACTAGCGGGAGGGCGGAGACCCAGTACTTC.

V usage is TRBV4-1 and J usage is TRBJ1-1; the match to TRBD1 covers 8 bases. Unmatched junction bases numbered 16, after V lost 2 bases and J lost 8 bases. CDR1 and CDR2 from the germline V gene are MGHRA and YSYEKL. This CDR3 has 17 residues. This CDR3 is CASSQILSRDRFPEAFF. Here the CDR3 DNA reads TGCGCCAGCAGCCAAATCCTCTCCCGGGACAGGTTCCCCGAAGCTTTCTTT.

V gene TRBV11-1 combines with J gene TRBJ2-6, with 11 bases matching TRBD1. CDR1 SGHAT and CDR2 FQDESV come from the germline V gene (reference sequence). V trimming: 5 bases; J trimming: 3 bases; junction bases outside the gene matches: 6. The CDR3 has 17 residues. CDR3 nucleotides: TGTGCCAGCAGCCCCTGGACAGGGGGCGGTGGGGCCAACGTCCTGACTTTC. This sequence encodes CASSPWTGGGGANVLTF. The variable domain in full, completed from reference TRBV11-1 and TRBJ2-6, reads EAEVAQSPRYKITEKSQAVAFWCDPISGHATLYWYRQILGQGPELLVQFQDESVVDDSQLPKDRFSAERLKGVDSTLKIQPAELGDSAMYLCASSPWTGGGGANVLTFGAGSRLTVL.

This clone has just a few counts. The chain's CDR3 is CASSASGTLGEQYF. The CDR3 DNA is TGTGCCAGCAGTGCCTCCGGGACGCTGGGCGAGCAGTACTTC. This chain links TRBV25-1 with TRBJ2-7, with D perhaps assigned TRBD1 or TRBD2 (5 bases each). This CDR3 has 14 amino acids. The V end was cut by 4 bases, the J end by 6 bases, with 16 bases between. The germline gives CDR1 MGHDK, CDR2 SYGVNS.

The chain links TRBV18 to TRBJ1-3; no reliable D call. CDR1 is KGHSH, CDR2 LQKENI, per germline. The CDR3 loop spans 12 amino acids. Trimming removed 5 bases from V and 6 bases from J, with 8 bases in between. The CDR3 DNA reads as TGTGCCAGCTCAGCGGAGACAAACACCATATATTTT. Residues: CASSAETNTIYF.

Turning to this clone: A much larger clone differs by one base, so this may be a read error. The chain carries TRBV6-4 and TRBJ1-1; D gene unclear. Germline V gene data show CDR1 as MRHNA and CDR2 as SNTAGT. The CDR3 spans 13 residues. V lost 0 bases and J lost 1, with 3 bases in between. Here the CDR3 DNA reads TGTGCCAGCAGTGACTCTGGGAACACTGAAGCTTTCTTT. Translation: CASSDSGNTEAFF.

The genes are TRBV10-3 and TRBJ2-3; D gene uncertain. This CDR3 is 14 amino acids long. V dropped 10 bases and J dropped 6 bases, with 20 bases sitting between them. Looked up from germline, CDR1 is ENHRY and CDR2 is SYGVKD. CDR3 region: CATTHPPSWDTQYF. The CDR3 DNA sequence: TGTGCCACAACTCACCCACCATCATGGGATACGCAGTATTTT.

This clone was counted a single time. The chain links TRBV7-3 to TRBJ2-1; D gene unclear. With 0 bases removed from V and 2 bases from J, the gap between germline ends came to 8 bases. CDR1 is SGHTA and CDR2 is FQGTGA in the germline V gene. This CDR3 region has 15 residues. DNA for the CDR3: TGTGCCAGCAGCTTAACGGTGGGGACCTACAATGAGCAGTTCTTC. As protein: CASSLTVGTYNEQFF.

V is TRBV28 and J is TRBJ1-5; TRBD1 matches at 8 bases. Germline CDR1 is MDHEN and CDR2 is SYDVKM. The CDR3 totals 15 residues. Losses at the gene ends were 4 bases for V and 4 bases for J; bases not matched to a gene: 6. CDR3 sequence: CASSSRTGFNQPQHF. CDR3 nucleotide sequence: TGTGCCAGCAGTTCCAGGACAGGGTTTAATCAGCCCCAGCATTTT.

This clone has only one observation. The rearrangement uses TRBV11-2 and TRBJ2-6; D not resolved. Germline values: CDR1 SGHAT, CDR2 FQNNGV. This CDR3 contains 19 residues. V was clipped by 5 bases and J by 0 bases, with 20 bases between them. The CDR3 DNA reads TGTGCCAGCAGCACCTTATTAGAGGTCCTAGACTCTGGGGCCAACGTCCTGACTTTC. Residues: CASSTLLEVLDSGANVLTF. Filled out from reference TRBV11-2 and TRBJ2-6, the complete variable domain reads EAGVAQSPRYKIIEKRQSVAFWCNPISGHATLYWYQQILGQGPKLLIQFQNNGVVDDSQLPKDRFSAERLKGVDSTLKIQPAKLEDSAVYLCASSTLLEVLDSGANVLTFGAGSRLTVL.

The rearrangement uses TRBV21-1 and TRBJ2-7. TRBV21-1 corresponds to a pseudogene. The CDR3 runs 15 residues. The CDR3 DNA sequence: TGTGCCAGCAGCAAAGGATACCGCCGCTCCTACGAGCAGTACTTC. Its protein is CASSKGYRRSYEQYF.

The chain uses TRBV7-2 and TRBJ1-5; D call uncertain. The V and J ends lost 5 bases and 4 bases respectively, with 15 bases between them. Germline values: CDR1 SGHTA, CDR2 FQGNSA. CDR3 length equals 15 residues. This CDR3 reads CASSRHPHSNQPQHF. The CDR3 DNA is TGTGCCAGCAGCCGGCACCCTCACTCTAATCAGCCCCAGCATTTT.

The chain recombines TRBV18 with TRBJ2-4; TRBD1 matches at 8 bases. The CDR3 is made up of 15 amino acids. Germline trimming cut 0 bases from V and 5 bases from J; bases unmatched to any gene: 3. CDR1 is KGHSH and CDR2 is LQKENI in the germline V gene. CDR3 sequence: CASSPPQTGENIQYF. In DNA, the CDR3 is TGTGCCAGCTCACCACCACAGACAGGGGAAAACATTCAGTACTTC.

Turning to this clone: The germline gene is not matched at one end of the junction; a read error may be the cause. The rearrangement joins TRBV7-7 to TRBJ2-3; TRBD1 agrees at 7 bases. The CDR3 extends over 16 amino acids. CDR1 and CDR2 from the germline V gene are SSHAT and FNYEAQ (reference sequence). The CDR3 DNA follows: TGTGCTAGCAGCTTAGGGTCCACAGGGGACACAGATACGCAGTATTTT. Translated, it gives CASSLGSTGDTDTQYF.

The rearrangement uses TRBV29-1 and TRBJ2-5; TRBD2 agrees at 8 bases. The J call may be wrong; the DNA end is better matched by TRBJ2-7. CDR3 length: 13 amino acids. Germline V gene sequence: CDR1 SQVTM, CDR2 ANQGSEA. The CDR3 region is CSVATSARYEQYF. CDR3 nucleotide sequence: TGCAGCGTTGCGACTAGCGCAAGATACGAGCAGTACTTC.

The V gene is TRBV5-1, the J gene TRBJ2-7, with D uncertain. The CDR3 length is 15 residues. CDR1 is SGHRS and CDR2 is YFSETQ in the germline V gene. Trimming left V 2 bases short and J 6 bases short, with 18 bases between. CDR3 residues: CASSFRGLEGREQYF. CDR3 nucleotide sequence: TGCGCCAGCAGCTTTAGAGGTCTCGAAGGTCGCGAGCAGTACTTC. The variable domain in full, completed from reference TRBV5-1 and TRBJ2-7, reads KAGVTQTPRYLIKTRGQQVTLSCSPISGHRSVSWYQQTPGQGLQFLFEYFSETQRNKGNFPGRFSGRQFSNSRSEMNVSTLELGDSALYLCASSFRGLEGREQYFGPGTRLTVT.

This CDR3 reads CASSPGHRSYGYTF. The CDR3 DNA follows: TGTGCCAGCAGCCCGGGACATAGGTCCTATGGCTACACCTTC. V is TRBV7-8 and J is TRBJ1-2, with D perhaps TRBD1 (6 bases). Germline V CDR1 and CDR2: SGHVS, FQNEAQ. This CDR3 contains 14 residues. Trimming removed 5 bases from V and 4 bases from J, with 14 bases in between.